A single sample gave rise to the 8 T cell receptor beta chains below, sequenced in a study of T cell responses to AZD1222 COVID-19 vaccine. Profiled with immunoSEQ multiplex PCR; TCRdb holds only in-frame clones, not every one. The sample yields 140,000 or so clones, roughly 91% seen once. Material: peripheral blood, obtained 28 days after the second AZD1222 dose. Receptors were obtained from an adult who received the AZD1222 COVID-19 vaccine.

This rearrangement joins TRBV10-3 to TRBJ2-6; possible D gene TRBD1, 6 bases. With 5 bases removed from V and 1 base from J, the gap between germline ends came to 9 bases. The CDR3 is made up of 15 amino acids. The germline CDR1 and CDR2 sequences are ENHRY and SYGVKD. The CDR3 sequence is CAISPQGSGANVLTF. The CDR3 coding sequence is TGTGCCATCAGTCCACAGGGATCTGGGGCCAACGTCCTGACTTTC.

The J gene is TRBJ2-2, the V gene TRBV18, with D tentatively TRBD2 (7 bases). V lost 4 bases to trimming and J lost 1 base, with 10 bases between them. The length of the CDR3 is 15 residues. Germline CDR1 reads KGHSH; CDR2 reads LQKENI. The CDR3 region has the DNA TGTGCCAGCTCACGCGGGGGCAGGAACACCGGGGAGCTGTTTTTT. Its translation: CASSRGGRNTGELFF.

The CDR3 loop reads CASSRGWTGGYTF. The CDR3 nucleotides read TGTGCCAGCAGTCGAGGGTGGACGGGTGGCTACACCTTC. V gene TRBV12-3 or TRBV12-4 combines with J gene TRBJ1-2; no firm D call. The CDR3 runs 13 residues. V lost 5 bases, J lost 7 bases, and 14 bases lay in between.

The chain uses TRBV18 and TRBJ2-3; D not certain. This CDR3 region has 13 residues. The germline V gene has CDR1 KGHSH and CDR2 LQKENI. V was clipped by 3 bases and J by 0 bases, with 4 bases between them. CDR3 residues: CASSPTSTDTQYF. As DNA, the CDR3 is TGTGCCAGCTCACCGACTAGCACAGATACGCAGTATTTT. Complete variable domain (other parts from reference TRBV18 and TRBJ2-3): NAGVMQNPRHLVRRRGQEARLRCSPMKGHSHVYWYRQLPEEGLKFMVYLQKENIIDESGMPKERFSAEFPKEGPSILRIQQVVRGDSAAYFCASSPTSTDTQYFGPGTRLTVL.

The CDR3 DNA sequence: TGTGCCAGCAGCCGGGACCTACAAGAGACCCAGTACTTC. Translation gives CASSRDLQETQYF. V and J are TRBV6-4 and TRBJ2-5; D might be TRBD1 or TRBD2, each matching 5 bases. Germline CDR1 is MRHNA and CDR2 is SNTAGT. The germline V and J ends were trimmed by 6 bases and 2 bases, with 10 bases remaining between them. CDR3 size: 13 residues.

This clone was detected only a few times. The V gene is TRBV6-2 or TRBV6-3, the J gene TRBJ2-7; TRBD1 is a possible D gene (6 bases). Germline-derived CDR1 and CDR2 are MNHEY and SVGEGT. The CDR3 is made up of 16 amino acids. Trimming removed 2 bases at V and 5 bases at J, with 19 bases between. The CDR3 here is CASSYHQGQGIHEQYF. As DNA, the CDR3 is TGTGCCAGCAGTTACCACCAGGGGCAGGGGATCCACGAGCAGTACTTC.

The J gene is TRBJ2-3, the V gene TRBV4-2; a weak D match, TRBD2 (6 bases). Germline V gene data show CDR1 as LGHNA and CDR2 as YNFKEQ. There are 16 residues in the CDR3. The V end was cut by 4 bases, the J end by 1 base, with 15 bases between. The CDR3 coding sequence is TGTGCCAGCAGCCGGTCCGGGGGTTTGGGCACAGATACGCAGTATTTT. Protein sequence: CASSRSGGLGTDTQYF.

J is TRBJ2-1 and V is TRBV9; tentatively, D is TRBD2 (7 bases). Trimming took 0 bases from V and 7 from J, leaving 26 bases between them. This CDR3 comprises 19 residues. Germline loops: CDR1 SGDLS, CDR2 YYNGEE. CDR3 protein: CASSVVFFMYGGPVNEQFF. CDR3 bases: TGTGCCAGCAGCGTAGTCTTCTTTATGTACGGGGGGCCGGTAAATGAGCAGTTCTTC.